A single T cell receptor (beta chain) is shown here with its context. Its antigen is currently unknown. The sample is drawn from a study of CXCR3-negative and CXCR3-positive naive CD8 T cells. Notes on the study in general: Naive subsets were similarly diverse, while memory CD8+ repertoires were much less diverse. Similar TRBV-TRBJ usage characterized naive CXCR3-negative and CXCR3-positive cells; memory cells differed.

The CDR3 covers 18 residues. Germline CDR1 and CDR2: SGDLS and YYNGEE. UMI-tagged TRB cDNA libraries were built via 5' RACE. Reprocessing the 5' RACE reads, TCRdb reports a single entry for every CDR3 protein and omits DNA. This repertoire includes about 40,000 distinct CDR3 sequences. The receptor's source is a human donor in good health. Some clones in this sample may be carry-over from other donors' samples. The sample comprised memory CD8+ T cells from blood. The chain links TRBV9 to TRBJ2-3; the D gene TCRdb calls, TRBD1, cannot be checked with no DNA. This chain's CDR3 is CASSGGPNSYVGPITRYF.